A selection of T cell receptor beta chains follows, all from one sample in a study of blood T cell repertoires in COVID-19. Sequenced by immunoSEQ multiplex PCR; TCRdb stores in-frame clones only, minus some. The sample lists some 380,000 clones, about 90% occurring once. Sample: PBMCs or T cells enriched from blood (not recorded which). These receptors were collected from a man aged 30 to 45 who had recovered from COVID-19. Each CDR3 is given with its conserved first and last residue. The D gene is left open where the match is weak. The listing skips clone size in some rows; elsewhere it reads once, few, many or a size class.

d_call: .; cdr3_length: 14; v_call: TRBV6-5; j_call: TRBJ1-2; clone_size: .; cdr3_aa: CASSYAGQSRGYTF
d_call: .; cdr3_length: 14; v_call: TRBV6-2/TRBV6-3; j_call: TRBJ2-5; clone_size: few; cdr3_aa: CASSYLQGQETQYF
d_call: TRBD1; cdr3_length: 16; v_call: TRBV4-1; j_call: TRBJ2-2; clone_size: .; cdr3_aa: CASSHEGQANTGELFF
d_call: TRBD1; cdr3_length: 17; v_call: TRBV5-1; j_call: TRBJ1-1; clone_size: .; cdr3_aa: CASSDPGQGGYGTEAFF
d_call: TRBD1; cdr3_length: 15; v_call: TRBV13; j_call: TRBJ2-1; clone_size: once; cdr3_aa: CASSLTGSGDNEQFF
d_call: .; cdr3_length: 15; v_call: TRBV11-2; j_call: TRBJ1-1; clone_size: .; cdr3_aa: CASSSYREKNTEAFF
d_call: TRBD1; cdr3_length: 18; v_call: TRBV5-1; j_call: TRBJ1-6; clone_size: once; cdr3_aa: CASSLWPDRGPDNSPLHF
d_call: TRBD1; cdr3_length: 20; v_call: TRBV4-1; j_call: TRBJ1-5; clone_size: .; cdr3_aa: CASSQGPHPGGTGSNQPQHF
d_call: TRBD2; cdr3_length: 17; v_call: TRBV5-1; j_call: TRBJ2-3; clone_size: .; cdr3_aa: CASSYGTSVDSTDTQYF
d_call: TRBD1; cdr3_length: 18; v_call: TRBV7-9; j_call: TRBJ1-1; clone_size: .; cdr3_aa: CASSHRDRGTAKGTEAFF
d_call: TRBD1; cdr3_length: 15; v_call: TRBV5-1; j_call: TRBJ1-5; clone_size: few; cdr3_aa: CASSLGTGGNQPQHF
d_call: TRBD2; cdr3_length: 14; v_call: TRBV14; j_call: TRBJ2-7; clone_size: .; cdr3_aa: CASSQSGDPYEQYF
d_call: TRBD1; cdr3_length: 18; v_call: TRBV5-4; j_call: TRBJ1-2; clone_size: .; cdr3_aa: CASGFTGTGAGVSYGYTF
d_call: TRBD1; cdr3_length: 14; v_call: TRBV6-1; j_call: TRBJ1-4; clone_size: .; cdr3_aa: CASSEGQGNEKLFF
d_call: .; cdr3_length: 17; v_call: TRBV7-9; j_call: TRBJ1-1; clone_size: .; cdr3_aa: CASSLRGGAEMNTEAFF
d_call: TRBD2; cdr3_length: 19; v_call: TRBV14; j_call: TRBJ2-1; clone_size: .; cdr3_aa: CASSQDRNSGLRSYNEQFF
d_call: .; cdr3_length: 15; v_call: TRBV7-2; j_call: TRBJ2-7; clone_size: .; cdr3_aa: CASSPGTPGFYEQYF
d_call: TRBD1; cdr3_length: 17; v_call: TRBV4-1; j_call: TRBJ2-4; clone_size: .; cdr3_aa: CASSQVPGQLAKNIQYF
d_call: .; cdr3_length: 17; v_call: TRBV6-1; j_call: TRBJ1-5; clone_size: .; cdr3_aa: CASSDFPSSYSNQPQHF
d_call: .; cdr3_length: 16; v_call: TRBV19; j_call: TRBJ1-6; clone_size: .; cdr3_aa: CASSIAPGNINSPLHF
d_call: .; cdr3_length: 14; v_call: TRBV7-9; j_call: TRBJ1-6; clone_size: .; cdr3_aa: CASSQSGVNSPLHF
d_call: .; cdr3_length: 14; v_call: TRBV9; j_call: TRBJ1-5; clone_size: .; cdr3_aa: CASSSAGSNQPQHF
d_call: TRBD1; cdr3_length: 17; v_call: TRBV7-6; j_call: TRBJ1-1; clone_size: .; cdr3_aa: CASSASVLGDRNTEAFF
d_call: .; cdr3_length: 16; v_call: TRBV4-3; j_call: TRBJ2-3; clone_size: .; cdr3_aa: CASSQDRSPRTDTQYF
d_call: TRBD2; cdr3_length: 15; v_call: TRBV5-4; j_call: TRBJ2-7; clone_size: .; cdr3_aa: CASSPPGGGLYEQYF
d_call: TRBD2; cdr3_length: 16; v_call: TRBV5-1; j_call: TRBJ2-3; clone_size: .; cdr3_aa: CASSSLSSGGADTQYF
d_call: .; cdr3_length: 13; v_call: TRBV6-4; j_call: TRBJ1-6; clone_size: .; cdr3_aa: CASSPDSNSPLHF
d_call: TRBD1; cdr3_length: 15; v_call: TRBV30; j_call: TRBJ2-2; clone_size: .; cdr3_aa: CAWSVLTGGVGELFF
d_call: TRBD1; cdr3_length: 15; v_call: TRBV19; j_call: TRBJ1-2; clone_size: few; cdr3_aa: CASSMGTGYDGDYTF
d_call: .; cdr3_length: 11; v_call: TRBV29-1; j_call: TRBJ1-1; clone_size: .; cdr3_aa: CSVVWSGRAFF
d_call: TRBD1; cdr3_length: 16; v_call: TRBV20-1; j_call: TRBJ2-5; clone_size: .; cdr3_aa: CSASSLGTGGLETQYF
d_call: TRBD1; cdr3_length: 16; v_call: TRBV7-9; j_call: TRBJ2-1; clone_size: .; cdr3_aa: CASSSRGQGALNEQFF
d_call: TRBD1; cdr3_length: 14; v_call: TRBV28; j_call: TRBJ2-3; clone_size: .; cdr3_aa: CAAETGTGTDTQYF
d_call: TRBD1; cdr3_length: 14; v_call: TRBV7-2; j_call: TRBJ1-2; clone_size: few; cdr3_aa: CASSLSGQGSGYTF
d_call: .; cdr3_length: 15; v_call: TRBV10-3; j_call: TRBJ1-5; clone_size: .; cdr3_aa: CAIRADSASNQPQHF
d_call: TRBD1; cdr3_length: 13; v_call: TRBV4-3; j_call: TRBJ1-4; clone_size: .; cdr3_aa: CASSQNTGEGLFF
d_call: .; cdr3_length: 17; v_call: TRBV2; j_call: TRBJ2-3; clone_size: .; cdr3_aa: CASSPPGHRSSTDTQYF
d_call: .; cdr3_length: 15; v_call: TRBV5-6; j_call: TRBJ1-2; clone_size: .; cdr3_aa: CASSLAGVANYGYTF
d_call: TRBD2; cdr3_length: 15; v_call: TRBV5-4; j_call: TRBJ2-7; clone_size: .; cdr3_aa: CASSPVSGGAGEQYF
d_call: .; cdr3_length: 15; v_call: TRBV29-1; j_call: TRBJ1-2; clone_size: .; cdr3_aa: CSVERGTRGNYGYTF
d_call: .; cdr3_length: 13; v_call: TRBV29-1; j_call: TRBJ1-2; clone_size: .; cdr3_aa: CSGGDISNYGYTF
d_call: .; cdr3_length: 17; v_call: TRBV14; j_call: TRBJ2-1; clone_size: .; cdr3_aa: CASSQDIKRSGFPEQFF
d_call: .; cdr3_length: 17; v_call: TRBV19; j_call: TRBJ1-2; clone_size: .; cdr3_aa: CASSSTPPLTDYYGYTF
d_call: TRBD1; cdr3_length: 16; v_call: TRBV3-1/TRBV3-2; j_call: TRBJ1-2; clone_size: few; cdr3_aa: CASSVRTGGLPYGYTF
d_call: .; cdr3_length: 17; v_call: TRBV14; j_call: TRBJ1-1; clone_size: .; cdr3_aa: CASSQMGAGVMNTEAFF
d_call: .; cdr3_length: 14; v_call: TRBV10-3; j_call: TRBJ1-1; clone_size: once; cdr3_aa: CAIKGFGGDTEAFF
d_call: TRBD1; cdr3_length: 16; v_call: TRBV9; j_call: TRBJ2-2; clone_size: .; cdr3_aa: CASSVDSGGITGELFF
d_call: .; cdr3_length: 16; v_call: TRBV15; j_call: TRBJ2-2; clone_size: .; cdr3_aa: CATSRGTGQYTGELFF